The source of this T cell receptor beta chain is a study of glioma-infiltrating T cells. Study findings and constraints: Above-expected tissue-blood divergence occurred in all gliomas, most in low-grade ones.

Using RNA template, CDR3s of TCR alpha and beta were amplified with iRepertoire arm-PCR. Tissue mRNA or PBMC total RNA, about 90-400 ng, went into one-step reverse transcription and amplification. MiXCR, run by TCRdb on the multiplex PCR reads, gives a single entry per CDR3 protein. Found here are some 85,000 distinct CDR3 sequences, 20% to 25% of them singletons; the top ten hold about 6.7%. This CDR3 has 15 residues. CDR1 and CDR2 from the germline V gene are KGHSH and LQKENI. Trimming stripped 2 bases from V and 7 bases from J, with 18 bases between. This clonotype showed up many times. Its matching antigen is unknown.

The rearrangement joins TRBV18 to TRBJ2-7; either TRBD1 or TRBD2 may supply D (5 bases each). The sequenced sample was glioma tissue, nonneoplastic brain tissue, or PBMCs (not recorded which). The source is a human donor with low-grade glioma or glioblastoma, undergoing nonglioma brain surgery, or in good health (not recorded which). The CDR3 reads CASSPYQGRTDEQYF. DNA for the CDR3: TGTGCCAGCTCACCATACCAGGGAAGGACTGATGAGCAGTACTTC.